Listed here is a single TCR beta chain. Antigen unknown. These data are taken from a study of shared clonotypes between healthy human individuals. The method was immunoSEQ multiplex PCR; TCRdb's version includes in-frame clones alone and lacks a portion of them. This table holds around 2.1 million clones, approximately 94% found once. Findings and caveats of the study: Generally, naive subsets came out with larger estimated richness than memory subsets.

CD45RO-negative, CCR7-selected cells formed the naive CD8 fraction, which excluded terminally differentiated effector memory CD45RA+ cells. With 7 bases removed from V and 5 bases from J, the gap between germline ends came to 11 bases. Germline CDR1 SNHLY, CDR2 FYNNEI. The CDR3 length is 12 residues. The TCR sequence derives from a man aged 18-30 years in good health. Some clones in this sample may be carry-over from other donors' samples. The rearrangement uses TRBV2 and TRBJ1-1; D not certain. Sequenced: naive CD8+ T cells from PBMCs. CDR3 residues: CASKSEGTEAFF. The CDR3 bases are TGTGCCAGCAAATCCGAGGGTACTGAAGCTTTCTTT. The entire variable domain, with the rest obtained from reference TRBV2 and TRBJ1-1, is as follows: EPEVTQTPSHQVTQMGQEVILRCVPISNHLYFYWYRQILGQKVEFLVSFYNNEISEKSEIFDDQFSVERPDGSNFTLKIRSTKLEDSAMYFCASKSEGTEAFFGQGTRLTVV.